This T cell receptor beta chain was found in a study of T cell responses to AZD1222 COVID-19 vaccine. Here immunoSEQ multiplex PCR was the method, and the copy in TCRdb shows in-frame clones only, minus some. The sample yields about 260,000 clones, 85% to 95% seen once. The CDR3 covers 16 residues. Trimming left V 3 bases short and J 4 bases short, with 18 bases between. CDR1 and CDR2 from the germline V gene are LGHDT and YNNKEL (reference sequence). The count of this clone is one. Antigen: not known. Overall study findings and caveats: At study baseline, merely six AZD1222 recipients were seropositive.

The receptor comes from an adult in good health. Specimen: peripheral blood, collected on day 0 of AZD1222 vaccination. The chain has TRBV3-1 (or the pseudogene TRBV3-2) and TRBJ1-2; tentatively, D is TRBD1 (5 bases). CDR3 region: CASSHTPGRGPYGYTF. Here the CDR3 DNA reads TGTGCCAGCAGCCATACCCCGGGGAGGGGACCCTATGGCTACACCTTC.